This T cell receptor beta chain was obtained from a study of T-cell reconstitution after alpha-beta-depleted transplantation in children. This CDR3 region has 18 residues. The V gene lost 4 bases and the J gene lost 1 base, with 17 bases spanning the gap. The germline CDR1 and CDR2 sequences are SEHNR and FQNEAQ (reference sequence). For TCRbeta, the library was prepared with unique molecular identifiers. MiXCR was run by TCRdb on the PCR reads, yielding one entry per CDR3 protein. The sample holds about 610,000 distinct CDR3 sequences, about 10% seen once. The material was PBMCs from the stem cell graft donor, obtained from the stem cell graft. The J gene is TRBJ2-6, the V gene TRBV7-9; TRBD1 or TRBD2 may be the D gene (5 bases each). The receptor's source is a human donor who donated a stem cell graft to a child with acute myeloid leukemia. CDR3 sequence (DNA): TGTGCCAGCAGCTCGATACTAGACAGTCCGTCTGGGGCCAACGTCCTGACTTTC. Translated, it gives CASSSILDSPSGANVLTF.